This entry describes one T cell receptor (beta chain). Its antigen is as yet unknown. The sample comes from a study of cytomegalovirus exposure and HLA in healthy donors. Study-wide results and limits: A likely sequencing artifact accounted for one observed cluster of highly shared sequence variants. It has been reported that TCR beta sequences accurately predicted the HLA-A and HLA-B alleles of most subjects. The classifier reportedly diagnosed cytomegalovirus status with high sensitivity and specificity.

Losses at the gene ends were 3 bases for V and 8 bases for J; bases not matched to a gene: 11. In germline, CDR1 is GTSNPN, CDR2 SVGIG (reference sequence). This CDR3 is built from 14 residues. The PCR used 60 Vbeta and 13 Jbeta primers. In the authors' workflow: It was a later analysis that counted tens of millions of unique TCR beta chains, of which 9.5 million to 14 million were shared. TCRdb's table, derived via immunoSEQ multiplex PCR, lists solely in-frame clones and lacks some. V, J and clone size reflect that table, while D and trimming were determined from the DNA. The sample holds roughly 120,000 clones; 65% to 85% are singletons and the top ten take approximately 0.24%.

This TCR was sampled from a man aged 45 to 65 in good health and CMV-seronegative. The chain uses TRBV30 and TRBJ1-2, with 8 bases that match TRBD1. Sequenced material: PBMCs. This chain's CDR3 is CAWRGKGQEAGYTF. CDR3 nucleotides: TGTGCCTGGAGGGGGAAGGGACAGGAAGCGGGCTACACCTTC.